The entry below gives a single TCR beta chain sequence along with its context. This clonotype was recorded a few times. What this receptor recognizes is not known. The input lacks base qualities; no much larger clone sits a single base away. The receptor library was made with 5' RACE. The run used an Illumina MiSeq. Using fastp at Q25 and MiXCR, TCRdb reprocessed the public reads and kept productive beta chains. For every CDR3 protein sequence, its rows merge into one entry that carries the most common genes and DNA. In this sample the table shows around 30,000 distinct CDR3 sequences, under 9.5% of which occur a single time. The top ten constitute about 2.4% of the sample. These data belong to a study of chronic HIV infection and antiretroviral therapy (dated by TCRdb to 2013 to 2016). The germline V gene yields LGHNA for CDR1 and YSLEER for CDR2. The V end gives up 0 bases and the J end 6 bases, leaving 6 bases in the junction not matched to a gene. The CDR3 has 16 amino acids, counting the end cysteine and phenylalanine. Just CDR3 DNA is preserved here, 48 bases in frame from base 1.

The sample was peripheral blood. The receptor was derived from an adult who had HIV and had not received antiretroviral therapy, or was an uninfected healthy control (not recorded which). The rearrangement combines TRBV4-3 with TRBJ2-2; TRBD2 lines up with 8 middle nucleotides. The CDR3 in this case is CASSQDGGGMPGELFF. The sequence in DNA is TGCGCCAGCAGCCAAGACGGGGGGGGGATGCCCGGGGAGCTGTTTTTT.